This T cell receptor (beta chain) was profiled in a study of blood T cell repertoires in COVID-19 (TCRdb year 2020). For context, the study as a whole: The collaborator samples originated in the United States, Italy and Spain and spanned the acute and convalescent phases of COVID-19. The prospective study material was composed of cDNA or gDNA derived from T cells, B-cell-depleted T cells, or PBMCs. Deeply sampled blood TCRbeta repertoires from subjects exposed to, actively infected with, or recovered from COVID-19 were included in the dataset. The repertoires were made available in a free public database intended to serve as a resource for research on the immune response to SARS-CoV-2. Samples came from the ongoing ImmuneRACE study (first 160 participants) plus 1,254 subjects from 6 global collaborators. A de-identified subject ID, COVID-19 status, age in years and sex were almost always included in the sample metadata. Where HLA class I and class II types were available, the types were taken from metadata supplied by the sample provider, not from assay-based typing. The paper's findings and limits, for the study overall: The amount of clinical and demographic metadata varied by source and participant and was provided uncurated.

Turning to this clone: No cognate antigen has been identified for it. Base qualities are missing; no much larger clone stands one base away.

Based on the germline V gene, the CDR1 and CDR2 sequences are SGHNT and YENEEA. The CDR3 starts with the cysteine, ends with the phenylalanine, and has 14 residues. The only DNA kept is the CDR3, 42 bases in frame from the first base. The V end gives up 5 bases and the J end 4 bases, leaving 5 bases in the junction not matched to a gene. In Seattle, one collaborating source enrolled patients while the infection was active and tracked those patients longitudinally over the course of disease. Each collaborating institution followed its own protocols to collect whole blood in K2EDTA tubes. Collaborator samples were shipped for TCRbeta analysis as frozen whole blood, isolated PBMCs, or DNA extracted from either sample type. TCRbeta CDR3 regions were amplified from genomic DNA by means of the immunoSEQ Assay, a bias-controlled multiplex PCR. In the paper's pipeline: Nucleated cell counts per sample were estimated from amplification of reference gene primers within the assay. To quantify the absolute abundance of each unique TCRbeta CDR3 rearrangement, sequence reads were collapsed and filtered. For each sample, productive Simpson clonality was calculated as the square root of Simpson's diversity index over productive rearrangements. TCRdb carries this immuneACCESS record with in-frame sequences only. Its versions omit some clonotypes, under half of them owing to an unresolved V gene in the studies checked, with the rest unexplained. The D gene and trimming were derived from the DNA, and the V and J assignments and clone size from that table. The sample profile shows some 520,000 clones; 85% to 90% of them were found once. The ten largest make up over 0.7% of the sample.

The sequencing input was peripheral blood. Recombination joined TRBV11-3 with TRBJ1-1; 9 bases in between match TRBD1. The origin of this receptor is a man younger than 35 with COVID-19, enrolled during active disease. The nucleotides read TGTGCCAGCAGCCCCGGGACAGGGTTCACTGAAGCTTTCTTT. It codes for CASSPGTGFTEAFF.